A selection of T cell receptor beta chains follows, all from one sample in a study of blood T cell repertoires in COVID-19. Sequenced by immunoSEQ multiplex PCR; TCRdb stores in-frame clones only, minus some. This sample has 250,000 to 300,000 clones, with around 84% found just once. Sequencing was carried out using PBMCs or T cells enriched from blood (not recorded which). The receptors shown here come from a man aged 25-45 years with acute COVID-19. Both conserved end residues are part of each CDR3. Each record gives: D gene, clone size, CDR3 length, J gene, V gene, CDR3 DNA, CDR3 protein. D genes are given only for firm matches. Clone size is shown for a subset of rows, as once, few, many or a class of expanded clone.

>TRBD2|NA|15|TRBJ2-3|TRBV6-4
TGTGCCAGCAGTGACTCCACCGGCGGGGGAGATACGCAGTATTTT
CASSDSTGGGDTQYF
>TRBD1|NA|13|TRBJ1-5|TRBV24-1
TGTGCCACCAGCCGACAGGGAAATCAGCCCCAGCATTTT
CATSRQGNQPQHF
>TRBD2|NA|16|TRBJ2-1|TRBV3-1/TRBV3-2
TGTGCCAGCAGCCGGGAACTAGCGGGGGGCCGCAATGAGCAGTTCTTC
CASSRELAGGRNEQFF
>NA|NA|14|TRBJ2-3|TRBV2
TGTGCCAGCAGTTTAGCGTTTGGCACAGATACGCAGTATTTT
CASSLAFGTDTQYF
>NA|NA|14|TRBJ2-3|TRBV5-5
TGTGCCAGCAGCTTTTCCTCTACCACAGATACGCAGTATTTT
CASSFSSTTDTQYF
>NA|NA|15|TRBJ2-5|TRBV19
TGTGCCAGTAGTCGCAATGATGGGAGAATAGAGACCCAGTACTTC
CASSRNDGRIETQYF
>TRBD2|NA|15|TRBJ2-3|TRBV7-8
TGTGCCAGCAGCTTACTAGCGGGCCTCACAGATACGCAGTATTTT
CASSLLAGLTDTQYF
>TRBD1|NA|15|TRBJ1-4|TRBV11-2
TGTGCCAGCAGTTGGCCGGGACAGGGGAATGAAAAACTGTTTTTT
CASSWPGQGNEKLFF
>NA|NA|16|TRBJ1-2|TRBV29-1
TGCAGCGTTGGACCCCACCGTATCAGGAACCACTATGGCTACACCTTC
CSVGPHRIRNHYGYTF
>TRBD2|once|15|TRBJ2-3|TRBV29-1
TGCAGCGTTAGGGGACTAGCGGTTAGCACAGATACGCAGTATTTT
CSVRGLAVSTDTQYF
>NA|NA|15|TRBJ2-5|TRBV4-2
TGTGCCAGCAGCCAAGGACAATACCTTGAAGAGACCCAGTACTTC
CASSQGQYLEETQYF
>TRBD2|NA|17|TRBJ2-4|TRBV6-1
TGTGCCAGCAGGGAAGGACTAGCGGGGGGCCACAAAAACATTCAGTACTTC
CASREGLAGGHKNIQYF
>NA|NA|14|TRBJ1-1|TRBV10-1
TGCGCCAGTAGTGAGGGCTCGTCAGGAGGGGATGCTTTCTTT
CASSEGSSGGDAFF
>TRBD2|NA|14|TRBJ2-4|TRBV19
TGTGCCAGTAACCCCGGGACTAGCTCTCCCATTCAGTACTTC
CASNPGTSSPIQYF
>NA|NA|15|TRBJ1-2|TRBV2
TGTGCCAGCGGGCGGTCAGGCACCCCGGGGTATGGCTACACCTTC
CASGRSGTPGYGYTF
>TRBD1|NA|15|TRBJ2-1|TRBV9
TGTGCCAGCAGCGAGGGACAGGCCGTCGTCGATGAGCAGTTCTTC
CASSEGQAVVDEQFF
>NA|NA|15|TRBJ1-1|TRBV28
TGTGCCAGCACCACATTTGGCAGGGCAAGGACTGAAGCTTTCTTT
CASTTFGRARTEAFF
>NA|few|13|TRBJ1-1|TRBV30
TGTGCCTGGAGTCCAGGGGTGCGGCCTGAAGCTTTCTTT
CAWSPGVRPEAFF
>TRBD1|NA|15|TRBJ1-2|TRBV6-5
TGTGCCAGCAGTCCCCGAGACAGGGTGATAGGGGGCTACACCTTC
CASSPRDRVIGGYTF
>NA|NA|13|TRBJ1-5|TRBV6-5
TGTGCCAGCGGACGGGCGGGTAGTCAGCCCCAGCATTTT
CASGRAGSQPQHF
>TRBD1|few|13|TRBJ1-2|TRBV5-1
TGCGCCAGCAGCCACGGGACAGACTATGGCTACACCTTC
CASSHGTDYGYTF
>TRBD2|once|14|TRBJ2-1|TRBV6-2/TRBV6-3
TGTGCCAGCAGTCTAGCGGGAGATCTCAATGAGCAGTTCTTC
CASSLAGDLNEQFF
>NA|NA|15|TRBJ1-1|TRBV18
TGTGCCAGCTCACCACCCCAGGGTTCAAACACTGAAGCTTTCTTT
CASSPPQGSNTEAFF
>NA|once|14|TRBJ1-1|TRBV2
TGTGCCAGCACTCTAGGGGGGGGCGGCACTGAAGCTTTCTTT
CASTLGGGGTEAFF
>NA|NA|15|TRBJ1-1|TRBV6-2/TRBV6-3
TGTGCCAGCAGTTCCCCGGGGGACCCGTTAGCTGAAGCTTTCTTT
CASSSPGDPLAEAFF
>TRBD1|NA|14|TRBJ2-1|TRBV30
TGTGCCTGGAGCCGGGACAGGGTAGGTGATGAGCAGTTCTTC
CAWSRDRVGDEQFF
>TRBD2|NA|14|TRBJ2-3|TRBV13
TGTGCCAGCAGCTTTAGCGGGAGGGGGGATACGCAGTATTTT
CASSFSGRGDTQYF
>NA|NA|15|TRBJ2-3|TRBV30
TGTGCCTGGAGTGTAACCCGGGGCCGGGGGGATACGCAGTATTTT
CAWSVTRGRGDTQYF